This T cell receptor beta chain was recovered during a study of CD8 T cells in Susac syndrome. The T cells that were sequenced for TCR beta were CD8+ and CD4+ cells from blood. Negative magnetic isolation gave CD8+ and CD4+ cells; FACS enriched CD8+ TEMRA. Random-hexamer reverse transcription was applied to about 0.5 to 1 ug RNA. With immunoSEQ multiplex PCR, TCR beta CDR3 was amplified across 54 Vbeta and 13 Jbeta. TCRdb re-analysed the immunoSEQ multiplex PCR reads in MiXCR, keeping a single row per CDR3 protein. In the table there are 200,000 or so distinct CDR3 sequences, roughly 95% of which are singletons. Germline CDR1 is MNHNS and CDR2 is SASEGT. This CDR3 has 14 residues. V lost 7 bases, J lost 2 bases, and 15 bases lay in between.

Sample: CD4+ T cells from PBMCs. This rearrangement joins TRBV6-1 to TRBJ2-7; D is ambiguous. This TCR derives from a human donor with multiple sclerosis. The DNA for the CDR3 is TGTGCCAGCACCGCAGGATGGCCGCCCTACGAGCAGTACTTC. Its protein is CASTAGWPPYEQYF.